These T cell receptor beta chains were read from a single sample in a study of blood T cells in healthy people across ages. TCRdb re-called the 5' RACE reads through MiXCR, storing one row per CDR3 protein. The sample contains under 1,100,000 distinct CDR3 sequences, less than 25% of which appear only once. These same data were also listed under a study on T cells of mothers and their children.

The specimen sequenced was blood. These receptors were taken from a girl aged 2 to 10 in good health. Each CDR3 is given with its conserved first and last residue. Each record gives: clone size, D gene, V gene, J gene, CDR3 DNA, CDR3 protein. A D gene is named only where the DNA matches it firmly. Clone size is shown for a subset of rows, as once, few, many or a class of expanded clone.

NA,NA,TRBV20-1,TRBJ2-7,TGCAGTGCTAGGGGGCCCAAACGGGACGAGCAGTACTTC,CSARGPKRDEQYF
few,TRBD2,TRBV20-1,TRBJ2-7,TGCAGTGCTAGCAAGCGGGAGGCCGATCCCTTCCTGTCCTACGAGCAGTACTTC,CSASKREADPFLSYEQYF
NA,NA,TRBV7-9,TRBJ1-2,TGTGCCAGCATCCCCTGGGAACAGTATGGCTACACCTTC,CASIPWEQYGYTF
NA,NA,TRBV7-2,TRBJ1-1,TGCGCCAGCAGCTTGGCCCCTATGAACACTGAAGCTTTCTTT,CASSLAPMNTEAFF
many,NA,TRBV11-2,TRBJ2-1,TGTGCCAGCGCCGCCTCCCCGTATGGTGAGCAGTTCTTC,CASAASPYGEQFF
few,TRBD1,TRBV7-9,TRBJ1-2,TGTGCCAGCAGCTCGGGACAGCCCCCGGACTATGGCTACACCTTC,CASSSGQPPDYGYTF
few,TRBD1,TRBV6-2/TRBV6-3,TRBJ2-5,TGTGCCAGTCTAGACCGGGACAGAGAGACCCAGTACTTC,CASLDRDRETQYF
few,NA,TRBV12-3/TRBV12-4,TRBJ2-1,TGTGTCAGCAGCTCGAGGAATTACAATGAGCAGTTCTTC,CVSSSRNYNEQFF
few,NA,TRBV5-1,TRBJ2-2,TGCGCCAGCAGCCCCGACAGGACGGACACCGGGGAGCTGTTTTTT,CASSPDRTDTGELFF
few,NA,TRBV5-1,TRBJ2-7,TGCGCCAGCATAGGGGAGACCTACGAGCAGTACTTC,CASIGETYEQYF
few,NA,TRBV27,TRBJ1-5,TGTGCCAGCAGTTTATCAGGGGTTCGGCCCCAGCATTTT,CASSLSGVRPQHF
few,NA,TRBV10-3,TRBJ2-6,TGTGCCTCCGGCCGGGCCAACGTCCTGACTTTC,CASGRANVLTF
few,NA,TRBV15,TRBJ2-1,TGTGCCACCAGCAGGATAGAGACTAGTGGGGGTGAGCAGTTCTTC,CATSRIETSGGEQFF
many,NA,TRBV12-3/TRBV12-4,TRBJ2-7,TGTGCCAGCAGTATAACCTACGAGCAGTACTTC,CASSITYEQYF
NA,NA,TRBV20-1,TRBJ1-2,TGCAGTGCTAGAGCCCGGGAAGACTATGGCTACACCTTC,CSARAREDYGYTF
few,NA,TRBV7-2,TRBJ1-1,TGTGCCAGCAGCTCCAACCAAGACAGAGCTGAAGCTTTCTTT,CASSSNQDRAEAFF
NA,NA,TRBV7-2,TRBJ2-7,TGTGCCAGCAGCCAAGACTGGCGAGAACGCTCCTACGAGCAGTACTTC,CASSQDWRERSYEQYF
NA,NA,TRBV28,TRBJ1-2,TGTGCCAGCAGTTTATGGACGGATGGCTACACCTTC,CASSLWTDGYTF
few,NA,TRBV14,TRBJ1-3,TGTGCCAGCAGCCCTCGGGACGTCTCTGGAAACACCATATATTTT,CASSPRDVSGNTIYF
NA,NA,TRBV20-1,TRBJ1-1,TGCAGTGCTAGAACAGTTAGGGGCGGTACTGAAGCTTTCTTT,CSARTVRGGTEAFF
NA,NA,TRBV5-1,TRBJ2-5,TGCGCCAGCAGCCCGCTTTGGGACGGGAAAGAGACCCAGTACTTC,CASSPLWDGKETQYF
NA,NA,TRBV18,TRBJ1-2,TGTGCCAGCTCATCGGGAGCAGCCAACTATGGCTACACCTTC,CASSSGAANYGYTF
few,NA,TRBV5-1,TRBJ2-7,TGCGCCAGCAGCTTGGCCTACCCGGGTCGCGAGCAGTACTTC,CASSLAYPGREQYF
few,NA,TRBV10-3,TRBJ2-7,TGTGCCATCTGGGGAGGACTGGGCGAGCAGTACTTC,CAIWGGLGEQYF
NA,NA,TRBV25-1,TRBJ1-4,TGTGCCAGCAGTGAATCTGCAGGGCCCAAACTGTTTTTT,CASSESAGPKLFF
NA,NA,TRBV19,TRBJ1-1,TGTGCCAGTAGTAGGGGGCAGAGTGCTTTCTTT,CASSRGQSAFF
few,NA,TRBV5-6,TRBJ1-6,TGTGCCAGCAGCTTGGGGCTCCGGGGGAATTCACCCCTCCACTTT,CASSLGLRGNSPLHF
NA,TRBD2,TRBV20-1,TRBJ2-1,TGCAGTGCTAGACCCGGGACTAGCGTTCACAATGAGCAGTTCTTC,CSARPGTSVHNEQFF
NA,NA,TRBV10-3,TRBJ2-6,TGTGCCACCGTGATGAGGGGGGCCGGGGCCAACGTCCTGACTTTC,CATVMRGAGANVLTF
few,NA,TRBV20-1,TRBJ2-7,TGCAGTGCAACCGGGACTGCCGCATTTTCCTACGAGCAGTACTTC,CSATGTAAFSYEQYF
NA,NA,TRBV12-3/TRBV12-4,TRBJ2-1,TGTGCCAGCAAAACGACCGCTGTTGAGCAGTTCTTC,CASKTTAVEQFF
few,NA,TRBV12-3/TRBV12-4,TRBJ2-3,TGTGCCAGCAGTTTTACAGCGGCTAGCACAGATACGCAGTATTTT,CASSFTAASTDTQYF
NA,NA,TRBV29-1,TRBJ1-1,TGCAGCGTTAAGAAATTGAACACTGAAGCTTTCTTT,CSVKKLNTEAFF
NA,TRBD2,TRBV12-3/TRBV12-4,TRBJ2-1,TGTGCCAGCAGCACCGGGGGACTAGCGGCTGAGCAGTTCTTC,CASSTGGLAAEQFF
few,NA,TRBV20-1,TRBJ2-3,TGCAGTGCTCAACCAATGACAGAGTCCACAGATACGCAGTATTTT,CSAQPMTESTDTQYF
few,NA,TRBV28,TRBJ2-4,TGTGCCAGCAGTTTCCCCGACAGGCATCGATACTTC,CASSFPDRHRYF
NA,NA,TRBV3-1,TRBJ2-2,TGTGCCACTGGGCACAGAAGGAACACCGGGGAGCTGTTTTTT,CATGHRRNTGELFF
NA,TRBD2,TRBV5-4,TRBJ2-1,TGTGCCAGCAGCCCGCCGGGTAGCGGGGCCAATGAGCAGTTCTTC,CASSPPGSGANEQFF
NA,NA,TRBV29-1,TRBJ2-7,TGCAGCGTTGACCCCGGCCGAGGCGAGCAGTACTTC,CSVDPGRGEQYF
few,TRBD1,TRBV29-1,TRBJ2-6,TGCAGCGTTCACACAGGGGCTGGGGCCAACGTCCTGACTTTC,CSVHTGAGANVLTF
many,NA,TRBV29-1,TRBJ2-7,TGCAGCGGGGGGGAGAGGGAAAACGAGCAGTACTTC,CSGGERENEQYF
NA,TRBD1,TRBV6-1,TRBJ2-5,TGTGCCAGCAGTGAGGGTATAGGACAGGGGCAAGAGACCCAGTACTTC,CASSEGIGQGQETQYF
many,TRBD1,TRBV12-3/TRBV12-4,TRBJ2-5,TGTGCCAGCAGACCGACAGGGGAAGAGACCCAGTACTTC,CASRPTGEETQYF
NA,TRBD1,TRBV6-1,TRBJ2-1,TGTGCCAGCAGTCGAGTACGAGACAGGGTCCCTAGCTCCTACAATGAGCAGTTCTTC,CASSRVRDRVPSSYNEQFF
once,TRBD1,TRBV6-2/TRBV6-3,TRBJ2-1,TGTGCCAGCCAGGACAGGTGGGGGCAGTTCTTC,CASQDRWGQFF
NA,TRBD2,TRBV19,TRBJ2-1,TGTGCCAGTAGTATAAGCCTAGCGGGAGATGAGCAGTTCTTC,CASSISLAGDEQFF
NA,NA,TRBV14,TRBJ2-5,TGTGCCAGCAGCCAAGGCGAACAGGGCCCGAGCCAAGAGACCCAGTACTTC,CASSQGEQGPSQETQYF
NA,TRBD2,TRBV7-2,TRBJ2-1,TGTGCCAGCAGCTTTCTCCTAGCGGGGGCACAAGAGACCCAGTGCTTC,CASSFLLAGAQETQCF
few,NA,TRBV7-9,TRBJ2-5,TGTGCCAGCAGGAAATCTACGGACAGCCAAGAGACCCGGTACTTC,CASRKSTDSQETRYF
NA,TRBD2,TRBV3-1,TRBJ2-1,TGTGCCAGCAGCCAAGATCTTTACGGCGGGAGCTCCTACAATGAGCAGTTCTTC,CASSQDLYGGSSYNEQFF
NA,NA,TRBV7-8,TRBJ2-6,TGTGCCAGCACCGAGGCGGGGTTTGGGGCCAACGTCCTGACTTTC,CASTEAGFGANVLTF
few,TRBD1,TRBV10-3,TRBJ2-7,TGTGCCATCAGCATGACCGGGACAGGTCGTAACGAGCAGTACTTC,CAISMTGTGRNEQYF
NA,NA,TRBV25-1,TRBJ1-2,TGTGCCAGCAGTGCAGGGGTAGGGCGGGGCTACACCTTC,CASSAGVGRGYTF
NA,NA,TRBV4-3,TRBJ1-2,TGCGCCAGCAGCGCCGGGAGCATGGGCTATGGCTACACCTTC,CASSAGSMGYGYTF
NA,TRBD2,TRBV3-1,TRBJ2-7,TGTGCCAGCAGCCAACCGGGACTAGCGGACAGCTCCTACGAGCAGTACTTC,CASSQPGLADSSYEQYF